The 23 T cell receptor beta chains listed next were all sequenced from one sample in a study of tumor-infiltrating lymphocytes in primary liver carcinoma. Unsorted bulk tissue (roughly 18-32 mg) underwent RNA and DNA co-extraction. Researchers generated TCR beta cDNA from about 530 ng of total RNA, relying on a constant-region primer. For TCR beta, libraries were produced by three nested multiplex PCR rounds using slightly modified ARM-PCR. The first two PCR rounds, roughly 11 cycles each, used TRBV1-TRBV30 forward primers and a C-beta reverse primer. Each CDR3 protein gets one entry after TCRdb re-called the multiplex PCR reads with MiXCR. The sample has more than 75,000 distinct CDR3 sequences, 60% to 75% seen once. The specimen sequenced was liver tumor tissue from sampling region 1. Regarding subset: tumor region T1, superior pole. Receptors originate from a man aged 40-49 years with primary liver carcinoma and hepatitis B virus infection.

Concerning this clonotype itself: One junction end disagrees with the germline gene, perhaps due to a read error. The V and J genes are TRBV7-9 and TRBJ2-7; a weak D match, TRBD1 (5 bases). Germline values: CDR1 SEHNR, CDR2 FQNEAQ (reference sequence). CDR3 length equals 13 residues. In DNA, the CDR3 is TGTGCTAGCAGCACGACAGCCCAGGACGAGCAGTACTTC. Amino acids: CASSTTAQDEQYF.

Concerning this clonotype itself: A much larger clone sits a single nucleotide away, making a read error possible. The gene calls are TRBV28 and TRBJ1-4; D uncertain. Germline CDR1 and CDR2: MDHEN and SYDVKM. This CDR3 region has 16 residues. Trimming removed 6 bases from V and 3 bases from J, with 17 bases in between. CDR3 in amino acids: CASSRGRVSANEKLFF. The CDR3 DNA follows: TGTGCCAGCAGCCGGGGAAGGGTGTCTGCTAATGAAAAACTGTTTTTT.

The chain carries TRBV11-2 and TRBJ2-3, with D perhaps TRBD2 (6 bases). This CDR3 is built from 16 residues. Germline CDR1 SGHAT, CDR2 FQNNGV. Trimming took off 0 bases at V and 12 bases at J, with 22 bases between the two ends. The CDR3 bases are TGTGCCAGCAGCTTAGAAGGGATTAGCGGCACAGATATACAGTATTTT. Translation: CASSLEGISGTDIQYF.

This clonotype was found many times. This chain connects TRBV6-1 to TRBJ2-3; D not resolved. V lost 2 bases and J lost 0, with 9 bases in between. This CDR3 has 15 amino acids. Germline V gives CDR1 MNHNS, CDR2 SASEGT. CDR3 region: CASSEFEYSTDTQYF. Written as DNA, the CDR3 is TGTGCCAGCAGTGAATTCGAATATAGCACAGATACGCAGTATTTT.

Remarks on this clonotype: At one end, the junction sequence differs from germline, possibly due to a read error. CDR3 in amino acids: CASTDLGAEKYF. CDR3 DNA: TGTGCCAGCACCGATTTAGGGGCCGAGAAGTACTTC. The chain employs TRBV5-1 and TRBJ2-7; the D gene is possibly TRBD1 (5 bases). In germline, CDR1 is SGHRS, CDR2 YFSETQ. This CDR3 is 12 amino acids long.

This clonotype was detected once. Relative to the germline gene, one junction end is altered; a read error may explain this. This chain uses TRBV5-5 with TRBJ2-5; 9 positions match TRBD2. Germline assignment: CDR1 SGHKS and CDR2 YYEKEE (reference sequence). The CDR3 consists of 15 residues. In DNA form, the CDR3 reads TGCGCCAGCAGCTTTTTGGGACTAGCAGAAGAGACCCAGTACTTC. This encodes CASSFLGLAEETQYF. Full variable domain (remainder filled in from reference TRBV5-5 and TRBJ2-5): DAGVTQSPTHLIKTRGQQVTLRCSPISGHKSVSWYQQVLGQGPQFIFQYYEKEERGRGNFPDRFSARQFPNYSSELNVNALLLGDSALYLCASSFLGLAEETQYFGPGTRLLVL.

In regard to this clonotype: At one of its ends the junction is not consistent with the germline gene, which may arise from a read error. V is TRBV10-3 and J is TRBJ2-3; D possibly matches TRBD1 or TRBD2 (5 bases each). Germline V gene lookup returns CDR1 ENHRY and CDR2 SYGVKD. CDR3 size: 15 residues. The CDR3 region is CAIKGARGSTGTQYF. The CDR3 nucleotides are TGTGCCATCAAGGGCGCGAGAGGGTCCACAGGTACGCAGTATTTT.

The rearrangement joins TRBV6-5 to TRBJ2-7, with 8 nucleotides matching TRBD2. J lost 3 bases, V lost 11 bases, and 12 bases had no gene match. Germline CDR1 and CDR2: MNHEY and SVGAGI. The CDR3 runs 14 residues. CDR3: CASRPEGLDYEQYF. The DNA for the CDR3 is TGTGCCTCGAGGCCGGAGGGACTAGACTACGAGCAGTACTTC.

In the case of this clonotype: The junction departs from the called germline gene at one end, perhaps through a read error. DNA for the CDR3: TGTGCAAGCAGTCGAGGAGCTGGGGCCAACGTCCTGACTTTC. Translated, it gives CASSRGAGANVLTF. This rearrangement joins TRBV6-5 to TRBJ2-6; D gene uncertain. There are 14 residues in the CDR3. The germline V gene encodes CDR1 MNHEY and CDR2 SVGAGI.

This clonotype was observed a handful of times. An end of the junction differs from the germline gene, which may be a read error. This chain uses TRBV11-2 with TRBJ2-2, with 9 bases fitting TRBD1. This CDR3 comprises 17 residues. Germline V gives CDR1 SGHAT, CDR2 FQNNGV. CDR3 bases: TGTGCCAGTAACTTTGATCGGGACAGGGTCGGCACCGGGGAGCTGGTTTTT. Protein sequence: CASNFDRDRVGTGELVF.

This clonotype was found a few times. This sequence joins TRBV7-3 and TRBJ2-1, with D uncertain. This CDR3 has 13 amino acids. Trimming removed 5 bases at V and 6 bases at J, with 11 bases between. The germline V gene has CDR1 SGHTA and CDR2 FQGTGA. DNA of the CDR3: TGTGCCAGCAGCCCCGAAATAAGCAATGAGCAGTTCTTC. Protein sequence: CASSPEISNEQFF. Complete variable domain (other parts from reference TRBV7-3 and TRBJ2-1): GAGVSQTPSNKVTEKGKYVELRCDPISGHTALYWYRQSLGQGPEFLIYFQGTGAADDSGLPNDRFFAVRPEGSVSTLKIQRTERGDSAVYLCASSPEISNEQFFGPGTRLTVL.

The chain joins TRBV29-1 to TRBJ2-7, with 7 positions matching TRBD1. The J call is in doubt because the DNA end fits TRBJ2-1 better. Germline loops: CDR1 SQVTM, CDR2 ANQGSEA. The CDR3 spans 12 residues. The DNA for the CDR3 is TGCAGCGTGCGACAGGGTTGTGACGAGCAGTTCTTC. Amino acids: CSVRQGCDEQFF.

About this clonotype: Sequence at one end of the junction differs from germline and may be a read error. In DNA, the CDR3 is TGTGCTAGCAGTTTAGGGCAGATTCAAGAGATCCAGTACTTC. Protein: CASSLGQIQEIQYF. The rearrangement uses TRBV12-3 or TRBV12-4 and TRBJ2-5; D unresolved. This CDR3 has 14 residues.

With respect to this clonotype: A read error may be the cause here, since a much bigger clone is one base away. The gene calls are TRBV20-1 and TRBJ1-4; maybe TRBD1 (6 bases). V was shortened by 0 bases and J by 4 bases, with 12 bases between the two germline ends. Looked up from germline, CDR1 is DFQATT and CDR2 is SNEGSKA (reference sequence). CDR3 length: 15 amino acids. CDR3 sequence (DNA): TGCAGTGCTAGAGATGGGTGGACAGTTAATGAAAAACTGTTTTTT. Residues: CSARDGWTVNEKLFF.

The chain uses TRBV11-2 and TRBJ2-5; 9 nucleotides match TRBD1. V gave up 7 bases and J gave up 7 bases; unmatched junction bases: 13. CDR3 length: 15 residues. Germline V gene lookup returns CDR1 SGHAT and CDR2 FQNNGV. The CDR3 loop reads CASTLLGQGRGTQYF. CDR3 nucleotide sequence: TGTGCCAGCACCCTCCTCGGACAGGGGAGAGGGACCCAGTACTTC.

This clonotype was recorded once. Given a much more abundant clone one base away, this may be a read error. The chain joins TRBV5-1 to TRBJ2-2, with D perhaps matching TRBD1 or TRBD2 (6 bases each). The CDR3 is 13 residues long. Germline values: CDR1 SGHRS, CDR2 YFSETQ. Trimming cost V 10 bases and J 8 bases, with 18 bases left between them. Here the CDR3 reads CAGRGGGAGELFF. The CDR3 DNA follows: TGCGCCGGCCGTGGAGGGGGAGCTGGGGAGCTGTTTTTT.

About this clonotype: The junction and the germline gene differ at one end; a read error may be behind it. The chain is built from TRBV7-9 and TRBJ1-4; unclear D gene. The germline CDR1 and CDR2 sequences are SEHNR and FQNEAQ (reference sequence). This CDR3 contains 16 residues. Written as DNA, the CDR3 is TGTGCCAGTAGCTTAGGCGACGTTAATACTAATGAAAAACTGTTTTTT. It translates to CASSLGDVNTNEKLFF.

CDR3 DNA sequence: TGCGCCAGACTCGGGAGGGGGCCCAATGAGCAGTTCTTC. Its translation is CARLGRGPNEQFF. V is TRBV5-1 and J is TRBJ2-1; possible D gene TRBD2, 8 bases. CDR3 size: 13 residues. The V gene lost 8 bases and the J gene lost 6 bases, with 15 bases spanning the gap. CDR1 SGHRS and CDR2 YFSETQ come from the germline V gene.

Comment on this clonotype: This CDR3 is missing its conserved last phenylalanine or tryptophan, likely due to a read error. The V call is TRBV3-1, the J call TRBJ1-2; no firm D call. The V and J ends lost 1 base and 2 bases respectively, with 11 bases between them. CDR3 size: 15 residues. CDR1 LGHDT and CDR2 YNNKEL come from the germline V gene (reference sequence). The CDR3 region is CASSQGVGRNYGYTL. CDR3 in DNA: TGTGCCAGCAGCCAAGGTGTCGGACGGAACTATGGCTACACCTTG.

This clonotype was counted only a few times. A read error is likely, as this CDR3 ends without the conserved phenylalanine or tryptophan. This chain connects TRBV5-1 to TRBJ2-3, with TRBD2 as a possible D gene (6 bases). CDR1 is SGHRS and CDR2 is YFSETQ in the germline V gene. V dropped 2 bases and J dropped 6 bases, with 13 bases sitting between them. This CDR3 region has 14 residues. The CDR3 is CASSFRLVTDTQYL. The CDR3 DNA reads as TGCGCCAGCAGCTTTAGACTAGTCACGGATACGCAGTATTTA.

This clonotype was picked up one time. This may stem from a read error, because a much larger clone lies one nucleotide away. The chain is built from TRBV5-1 and TRBJ2-7; TRBD2 agrees at 7 bases. Germline CDR1 reads SGHRS; CDR2 reads YFSETQ. After removal of 0 bases from V and 0 bases from J, the junction contained 6 bases not matched to a gene. The CDR3 sequence is 16 residues long. This chain's CDR3 is CASSLETGGSSYEQYF. Written as DNA, the CDR3 is TGCGCCAGCAGCTTGGAAACCGGGGGGAGCTCCTACGAGCAGTACTTC.

This clonotype was found once. The CDR3 does not end in the conserved phenylalanine or tryptophan, so this is likely a read error. CDR3 residues: CANSLSVGISYEQYL. CDR3 coding DNA: TGTGCCAATAGCCTATCTGTGGGAATATCCTACGAGCAGTACCTC. The chain combines TRBV11-2 with TRBJ2-7; D gene ambiguous. Looked up from germline, CDR1 is SGHAT and CDR2 is FQNNGV. This CDR3 contains 15 residues. Trimming removed 10 bases from V and 1 base from J, with 20 bases in between.

The rearrangement links TRBV4-1 to TRBJ2-7; D remains ambiguous. The V gene's germline CDR1 is MGHRA and CDR2 YSYEKL. Trimming cost V 4 bases and J 4 bases, with 17 bases left between them. This CDR3 is 15 amino acids long. This CDR3 is CASSPCSLTPYEQYF. The CDR3 DNA sequence: TGCGCCAGCAGCCCCTGCTCTTTGACCCCATACGAGCAGTACTTC.